This TCR beta chain came from a study of blood T cell repertoires in COVID-19. The wider study: T cells, B-cell-depleted T cells, or PBMCs provided the cDNA or gDNA that served as material.

Looked up from germline, CDR1 is ENHRY and CDR2 is SYGVKD. There are 19 residues in the CDR3. Trimming took 3 bases from V and 2 from J; bases not matched to a gene: 14. Original data processing: Using reference gene primer amplification, nucleated cell counts were estimated. Clones were sequenced by immunoSEQ multiplex PCR, and TCRdb holds only the in-frame ones, with some missing. V and J calls and clone size are those listed in that table; D and trimming were worked out from the DNA. The table lists some 35,000 clones, over 80% of them singletons. This chain joins TRBV10-3 and TRBJ1-5; TRBD1 agrees at 9 bases. The sequencing input was peripheral blood. This receptor was identified in a human donor in a cohort sampled during active COVID-19. CDR3 DNA sequence: TGTGCCATCAGTGATAACCCACCCGGGACAGGGATTCGCAATCAGCCCCAGCATTTT. Amino acid sequence: CAISDNPPGTGIRNQPQHF.